Described below is a single T cell receptor beta chain sequence and its context. These data are taken from a study of Graves' ophthalmopathy and Graves' hyperthyroidism. The germline V gene encodes CDR1 DFQATT and CDR2 SNEGSKA (reference sequence). V lost 5 bases, J lost 11 bases, and 6 bases stayed unmatched. The CDR3 is made up of 11 amino acids. Beta-chain TCR CDR3 regions were amplified from RNA transcripts. The library came from an HTBI-primed first-round RT-PCR and a second-round multiplex PCR. From the multiplex PCR reads, TCRdb called clonotypes with MiXCR, one entry per CDR3 protein. The sample lists roughly 1.1 million distinct CDR3 sequences; about two fifths were seen once.

The chain carries TRBV20-1 and TRBJ1-5, with 7 bases matching TRBD1. The clonotype originates from an adult man with Graves' hyperthyroidism. Sequencing used peripheral blood or thyroid tissue (not recorded which). The CDR3 sequence: CSAAGGETQHF. The DNA for the CDR3 is TGCAGTGCTGCAGGGGGAGAGACCCAGCATTTT.